This T cell receptor (beta chain) is from a study of T-cell reconstitution after alpha-beta-depleted transplantation in children. The CDR3 sequence is 17 residues long. The J segment lost 0 bases and the V segment lost 7 bases, leaving 7 bases of the junction unmatched. The germline V gene has CDR1 ENHRY and CDR2 SYGVKD. A library of TCRbeta sequences, prepared with unique molecular identifiers, was generated. MiXCR, run by TCRdb on the PCR reads, gives a single entry per CDR3 protein. In the table there are 440,000 or so distinct CDR3 sequences, under 13% of which are singletons. The chain carries TRBV10-3 and TRBJ2-6, with 9 bases aligning to TRBD1. Sample: PBMCs from the stem cell graft donor, taken from the stem cell graft. This receptor was identified in a human donor who donated a stem cell graft to a child with acute myeloid leukemia. CDR3 coding DNA: TGTGCCATCAATCCGGGACAGGGCTTCTCTGGGGCCAACGTCCTGACTTTC. Encoded protein: CAINPGQGFSGANVLTF.